This T cell receptor beta chain is from a study of blood T cell repertoires in COVID-19. Study background: In each case, the material was cDNA or gDNA derived from T cells, B-cell-depleted T cells, or PBMCs.

Generated by immunoSEQ multiplex PCR, the TCRdb table keeps only in-frame clones and is missing some. In the table there are about 300,000 clones, roughly 90% of which are singletons. The participants were between roughly 18 and 100 years old and came from roughly 24 US areas. CDR1 is MDHEN and CDR2 is SYDVKM in the germline V gene. The J segment lost 5 bases and the V segment lost 3 bases, leaving 16 bases of the junction unmatched. The CDR3 consists of 18 residues. Sequences were obtained from PBMCs or T cells enriched from blood (not recorded which). The rearrangement links TRBV28 to TRBJ2-5, with 9 bases lining up with TRBD1. The receptor comes from a woman between 45 and 65 years old who had been exposed to COVID-19. In DNA, the CDR3 is TGTGCCAGCAGTTTTCTCCCCCCGGGGACAGGGTACGACGAGACCCAGTACTTC. It is translated as CASSFLPPGTGYDETQYF.